This TCR beta chain was identified during a study of T cells expressing NK-cell markers. Across the study: CD3+CD56+NKG2C+, CD3+CD56+NKG2C- and CD3+CD56-NKG2C+ T cells, once sorted, supplied the TCR beta repertoires. Seven donors tested HCMV-seropositive and one tested seronegative among the eight sequenced.

About this clonotype: Antigen: not known.

Whole-study findings and limits: Also leading the CD3+CD56-NKG2C+ fraction in a handful of donors were these clonotypes.

5'RACE template switching with UMIs produced the TCR beta cDNA. No DNA is given; TCRdb re-called the 5' RACE reads and lists each CDR3 protein once. This listing includes 400,000 to 450,000 distinct CDR3 sequences. Germline CDR1 reads SGHDT; CDR2 reads YYEEEE. The CDR3 totals 13 residues. V usage is TRBV5-6 and J usage is TRBJ2-5; without DNA, the TCRdb call of TRBD1 cannot be checked. Input material: blood T cells: a sorted CD56 or NKG2C T cell subset, CD4+ or CD8+ T cells, or bulk PBMC T cells (not recorded which). The sequence derives from a woman aged 18 to 69 in good health. CDR3 sequence reads: CASSPGQEETQYF. Full variable domain (missing parts from reference TRBV5-6 and TRBJ2-5): DAGVTQSPTHLIKTRGQQVTLRCSPKSGHDTVSWYQQALGQGPQFIFQYYEEEERQRGNFPDRFSGHQFPNYSSELNVNALLLGDSALYLCASSPGQEETQYFGPGTRLLVL.